Listed below are T cell receptor beta chains from one sample, sequenced in a study of blood T cell repertoires in COVID-19. Generated by immunoSEQ multiplex PCR, the TCRdb table keeps only in-frame clones and is missing some. The profile shows about 58,000 clones, about 78% of them singletons. Sequencing was done on a sample of peripheral blood. The receptors derive from a human donor in a cohort sampled during active COVID-19. CDR3s include the opening cysteine and the closing phenylalanine or tryptophan. The D gene is left open where the match is weak. Rows give clone size only sometimes, using once, few, many, or a class for an expanded clone.

V gene: TRBV9; D gene: .; J gene: TRBJ2-7; clone size: .; CDR3 protein: CASSVAGWGYEQYF; CDR3 DNA: TGTGCCAGCAGCGTAGCGGGGTGGGGCTACGAGCAGTACTTC
V gene: TRBV9; D gene: .; J gene: TRBJ2-6; clone size: once; CDR3 protein: CASSARGPGANVLTF; CDR3 DNA: TGTGCCAGCAGCGCCAGGGGCCCTGGGGCCAACGTCCTGACTTTC
V gene: TRBV6-2/TRBV6-3; D gene: .; J gene: TRBJ2-6; clone size: .; CDR3 protein: CASSYNSGANVPTF; CDR3 DNA: TGTGCCAGCAGTTACAACTCTGGGGCCAACGTCCCGACTTTC
V gene: TRBV23-1; D gene: .; J gene: TRBJ1-1; clone size: .; CDR3 protein: CASNGQLNTEAFF; CDR3 DNA: TGCGCCAGCAATGGGCAGTTGAACACTGAAGCTTTCTTT
V gene: TRBV28; D gene: TRBD1; J gene: TRBJ2-7; clone size: .; CDR3 protein: CASRPTGAVAYEQYF; CDR3 DNA: TGTGCCAGCAGGCCAACAGGGGCAGTTGCCTACGAGCAGTACTTC
V gene: TRBV5-6; D gene: .; J gene: TRBJ2-2; clone size: few; CDR3 protein: CASTPWRIGELFF; CDR3 DNA: TGTGCCAGCACCCCTTGGAGGATCGGGGAGCTGTTTTTT
V gene: TRBV3-1/TRBV3-2; D gene: TRBD1; J gene: TRBJ2-7; clone size: few; CDR3 protein: CASSLRDRSSYEQYF; CDR3 DNA: TGTGCCAGCAGCCTCCGGGACAGAAGCTCCTACGAGCAGTACTTC
V gene: TRBV6-5; D gene: .; J gene: TRBJ1-6; clone size: .; CDR3 protein: CASSLAGGNSSPLHF; CDR3 DNA: TGTGCCAGCAGCCTTGCGGGAGGCAATTCATCACCCCTCCACTTT
V gene: TRBV7-9; D gene: TRBD1; J gene: TRBJ1-6; clone size: .; CDR3 protein: CASSLGGQGESPLHF; CDR3 DNA: TGTGCCAGCAGCTTAGGTGGACAGGGAGAGTCACCCCTCCACTTT
V gene: TRBV11-2; D gene: TRBD1; J gene: TRBJ1-3; clone size: .; CDR3 protein: CASSPGQGAIGNTIYF; CDR3 DNA: TGTGCCAGCAGCCCGGGACAGGGGGCGATTGGAAACACCATATATTTT
V gene: TRBV28; D gene: .; J gene: TRBJ1-2; clone size: .; CDR3 protein: CASSLIDHRGGYTF; CDR3 DNA: TGTGCCAGCAGTTTAATCGACCACCGGGGGGGCTACACCTTC